This T cell receptor (beta chain) is drawn from a study of shared clonotypes between healthy human individuals. This CDR3 has 17 amino acids. Per the germline V gene, CDR1 is ENHRY and CDR2 is SYGVKD. The V and J ends lost 2 bases and 4 bases, in that order; junction bases with no gene match: 12. Generated by immunoSEQ multiplex PCR, the TCRdb table keeps only in-frame clones and is missing some. The data show roughly 1 million clones, about 77% seen once. Those who donated, Caucasian adults without exception, all lived in Nashville, Tennessee. Negatively enriched CD4+ T cells were divided by CD45RA into naive and memory.

The genes are TRBV10-3 and TRBJ1-2; 8 bases match TRBD1. The specimen was memory CD4+ T cells sorted from blood. Subset of the sample: CD45RA-negative fraction. The TCR originated in a man aged 18 to 30 in good health. Here the CDR3 DNA reads TGTGCCATCAGTGAGGAGGACAGGGACCGGTACATCTATGGCTACACCTTC. It specifies CAISEEDRDRYIYGYTF.